Listed below are T cell receptor beta chains from one sample, sequenced in a study of blood T cell repertoires in COVID-19. TCRdb keeps only in-frame clones here, not all; method: immunoSEQ multiplex PCR. The repertoire holds around 260,000 clones, with about 80% as singletons. The sample comprised peripheral blood. These receptors were collected from a person aged 65 to 85 with COVID-19, enrolled during active disease. The CDR3 runs from the conserved cysteine through the conserved F or W. A D gene is named only where the DNA matches it firmly. Rows give clone size only sometimes, using once, few, many, or a class for an expanded clone.

CASSPGTGNNSPLHF	TGTGCCAGCAGTCCCGGGACAGGGAATAATTCACCCCTCCACTTT	TRBV7-3	TRBJ1-6	TRBD1	.
CASSLRTDLNTGELFF	TGTGCCAGCAGCTTAAGGACAGACCTGAACACCGGGGAGCTGTTTTTT	TRBV7-3	TRBJ2-2	.	.
CAWSVDRTYNEQFF	TGTGCCTGGAGTGTTGACAGGACCTACAATGAGCAGTTCTTC	TRBV30	TRBJ2-1	.	.
CAWSQSGTFTGELFF	TGTGCCTGGAGTCAGTCCGGGACTTTCACCGGGGAGCTGTTTTTT	TRBV30	TRBJ2-2	.	few
CASSPRTENTEAFF	TGTGCCAGCTCACCACGGACAGAGAACACTGAAGCTTTCTTT	TRBV18	TRBJ1-1	.	.
CARSPRGQQRLANYGYTF	TGTGCCCGTTCGCCAAGGGGACAGCAGCGATTAGCTAACTATGGCTACACCTTC	TRBV5-3	TRBJ1-2	TRBD1	.
CASSLGPPTGQAGNTIYF	TGTGCCAGCAGCTTAGGACCCCCGACAGGGCAGGCAGGAAACACCATATATTTT	TRBV11-2	TRBJ1-3	TRBD1	.
CASKGAQETQYF	TGTGCCAGTAAGGGAGCCCAAGAGACCCAGTACTTC	TRBV7-8	TRBJ2-5	.	.
CASSLALAGGQEQFF	TGTGCCAGCAGCTTAGCTTTAGCGGGGGGGCAAGAGCAGTTCTTC	TRBV7-2	TRBJ2-1	TRBD2	few
CASSEGPGRETGELFF	TGTGCCAGCAGTGAAGGGCCAGGGAGGGAAACCGGGGAGCTGTTTTTT	TRBV6-1	TRBJ2-2	TRBD2	.
CASSMGGVRTEAFF	TGTGCCAGTAGTATGGGGGGAGTTAGGACTGAAGCTTTCTTT	TRBV19	TRBJ1-1	.	.
CASSHASTGVDYEQYF	TGTGCCAGCAGCCATGCATCGACAGGGGTTGACTACGAGCAGTACTTC	TRBV7-8	TRBJ2-7	TRBD1	.
CASSLASNNYGYTF	TGTGCCAGCAGCTTAGCTTCTAATAACTATGGCTACACCTTC	TRBV7-2	TRBJ1-2	.	once
CASSYAVMNTEAFF	TGTGCCAGCAGTTACGCGGTTATGAACACTGAAGCTTTCTTT	TRBV6-2/TRBV6-3	TRBJ1-1	.	once
CASSEHPGQGDYQPQHF	TGCGCCAGCAGTGAGCATCCGGGACAGGGAGATTATCAGCCCCAGCATTTT	TRBV10-2	TRBJ1-5	TRBD1	.
CASLFFYTDTQYF	TGTGCCAGCCTTTTTTTTTACACAGATACGCAGTATTTT	TRBV6-5	TRBJ2-3	.	.
CSARTGEYNSPLHF	TGCAGCGCCAGGACAGGGGAATATAATTCACCCCTCCACTTT	TRBV29-1	TRBJ1-6	TRBD1	few
CATSVLAGGPREQYF	TGTGCCACCTCAGTCTTGGCGGGGGGGCCTAGGGAGCAGTACTTC	TRBV28	TRBJ2-7	TRBD2	.
CASSSRTGGNSPLHF	TGTGCCAGCAGCTCCAGGACAGGCGGCAATTCACCCCTCCACTTT	TRBV7-9	TRBJ1-6	TRBD1	.
CAISELRNYEQYF	TGTGCCATCAGTGAATTGCGGAACTACGAGCAGTACTTC	TRBV10-3	TRBJ2-7	.	.
CASSRSEEQFF	TGTGCCAGCAGCCGATCTGAGGAGCAGTTCTTC	TRBV7-2	TRBJ2-1	.	.
CASTKQGLGEKLFF	TGTGCCAGCACTAAACAGGGGCTAGGTGAAAAACTGTTTTTT	TRBV7-8	TRBJ1-4	TRBD1	.
CASIEQGGTEAFF	TGCGCCAGCATCGAACAGGGGGGCACTGAAGCTTTCTTT	TRBV5-1	TRBJ1-1	TRBD1	few
CASSQVLTGHSNTGELFF	TGTGCCAGCAGCCAAGTCCTAACCGGACACTCGAACACCGGGGAGCTGTTTTTT	TRBV3-1/TRBV3-2	TRBJ2-2	.	.
CASSLMGRPLGGYTF	TGTGCCAGCAGCTTAATGGGCAGGCCCCTTGGTGGCTACACCTTC	TRBV7-2	TRBJ1-2	.	.
CASSPPSERTHEQYF	TGTGCCAGCTCACCACCGTCGGAGCGGACCCACGAGCAGTACTTC	TRBV18	TRBJ2-7	.	.
CASSLRNSGSGRDTQYF	TGTGCCAGCAGTTTACGGAATAGCGGGAGTGGAAGAGATACGCAGTATTTT	TRBV27	TRBJ2-3	TRBD2	.
CASSFRDRGNTIYF	TGTGCCAGCAGCTTTCGGGACAGAGGAAACACCATATATTTT	TRBV7-2	TRBJ1-3	TRBD1	.
CASSMTGINSPLHF	TGTGCCAGTAGTATGACAGGGATTAATTCACCCCTCCACTTT	TRBV19	TRBJ1-6	TRBD1	.
CASSQTIPPGDNEQFF	TGTGCCAGCAGCCAAACCATCCCCCCGGGAGACAATGAGCAGTTCTTC	TRBV3-1/TRBV3-2	TRBJ2-1	.	.
CASSLMGRADSPLHF	TGTGCCAGCAGCTTAATGGGCAGGGCAGATTCACCCCTCCACTTT	TRBV7-3	TRBJ1-6	.	.
CASSSILQGNEQFF	TGTGCCAGCAGCTCCATACTCCAGGGCAATGAGCAGTTCTTC	TRBV5-6	TRBJ2-1	.	.
CASSKGTSGSSDTQYF	TGTGCCAGCAGCAAAGGGACTAGCGGGAGTTCAGATACGCAGTATTTT	TRBV7-3	TRBJ2-3	TRBD2	.
CASSWSLYNEQFF	TGTGCCAGCAGCTGGTCACTGTACAATGAGCAGTTCTTC	TRBV6-2/TRBV6-3	TRBJ2-1	.	.
CASSTTGLFTEAFF	TGTGCCAGCAGTACTACAGGCCTCTTCACTGAAGCTTTCTTT	TRBV6-2/TRBV6-3	TRBJ1-1	.	.
CASSQAPGQGAYTQYF	TGCGCCAGCAGCCAAGCCCCTGGACAGGGGGCGTATACGCAGTATTTT	TRBV4-3	TRBJ2-3	TRBD1	.
CASSPLHLAGGMSFGETQYF	TGTGCCAGCAGCCCCCTGCATCTAGCGGGGGGGATGAGTTTTGGAGAGACCCAGTACTTC	TRBV3-1/TRBV3-2	TRBJ2-5	TRBD2	.
CSVPGLAGGKYNEQFF	TGCAGCGTCCCCGGACTAGCGGGAGGGAAATACAATGAGCAGTTCTTC	TRBV29-1	TRBJ2-1	TRBD2	.
CATARGTIPGEKLFF	TGTGCCACCGCTCGGGGGACGATCCCCGGAGAAAAACTGTTTTTT	TRBV19	TRBJ1-4	.	.
CASSPRNLDRGGEQYF	TGTGCCAGCAGCCCCCGAAACTTGGACAGGGGTGGCGAGCAGTACTTC	TRBV7-8	TRBJ2-7	TRBD1	.
CASTPRGDTQYF	TGTGCCAGCACACCGCGGGGAGATACGCAGTATTTT	TRBV6-7	TRBJ2-3	.	.
CASSRTRDSQSYNEQFF	TGTGCCAGCAGTCGCACCCGGGACAGCCAATCCTACAATGAGCAGTTCTTC	TRBV27	TRBJ2-1	TRBD1	.
CAISVGGGNTEAFF	TGTGCCATCAGTGTGGGGGGTGGAAACACTGAAGCTTTCTTT	TRBV10-3	TRBJ1-1	.	.
CATSDPSPGHSLVYTF	TGTGCCACCAGTGATCCATCCCCAGGCCACTCCTTGGTCTACACCTTC	TRBV24-1	TRBJ1-2	.	.
CATRPGQSLEAFF	TGTGCCACCCGTCCGGGACAGTCACTTGAAGCTTTCTTT	TRBV10-3	TRBJ1-1	TRBD1	many
CASSLVAGGNTIYF	TGCGCCAGCAGCTTGGTTGCAGGGGGAAACACCATATATTTT	TRBV5-1	TRBJ1-3	.	once
CASSLDRGYGYTF	TGTGCCAGCAGCTTGGACAGGGGGTATGGCTACACCTTC	TRBV7-8	TRBJ1-2	TRBD1	.
CASSAFSGEETQYF	TGTGCCAGCTCCGCATTTAGCGGGGAAGAGACCCAGTACTTC	TRBV2	TRBJ2-5	TRBD2	.
CASSKTSGGANTGELFF	TGCGCCAGCAGCAAGACTAGCGGGGGGGCGAACACCGGGGAGCTGTTTTTT	TRBV10-2	TRBJ2-2	TRBD2	once
CASSLWDRGHLKTQYF	TGTGCCAGCAGTTTATGGGACAGGGGTCATCTAAAGACCCAGTACTTC	TRBV28	TRBJ2-5	TRBD1	.
CASSPRTRTNTGELFF	TGTGCCAGCAGCCCACGGACTAGGACGAACACCGGGGAGCTGTTTTTT	TRBV7-2	TRBJ2-2	TRBD2	.
CASSPGQYSGAEAFF	TGTGCCAGCAGCCCTGGACAGTATTCGGGCGCTGAAGCTTTCTTT	TRBV7-9	TRBJ1-1	.	.
CASRTGGLSPLHF	TGTGCCAGCCGCACAGGGGGTTTGTCACCCCTCCACTTT	TRBV27	TRBJ1-6	TRBD1	few
CASSHPTGRGPLNYNEQFF	TGTGCCAGCAGCCACCCAACCGGGAGGGGCCCCTTGAACTACAATGAGCAGTTCTTC	TRBV9	TRBJ2-1	TRBD2	.
CASSLRTGRSEKLFF	TGTGCCAGCAGTCTCCGCACAGGGCGGAGTGAAAAACTGTTTTTT	TRBV27	TRBJ1-4	.	.
CASSLPTGGIQPQHF	TGTGCCAGCAGCCTTCCAACAGGGGGCATTCAGCCCCAGCATTTT	TRBV28	TRBJ1-5	TRBD1	.
CASSLGGQRNTIYF	TGTGCCAGCAGCTTAGGGGGACAGAGAAACACCATATATTTT	TRBV7-9	TRBJ1-3	TRBD1	.